These 8 T cell receptor beta chains originate from one sample sequenced in a study of blood T cell repertoires in COVID-19 (dated by TCRdb to 2019 to 2021). Preparation of the library involved the immunoSEQ multiplex PCR assay. TCRdb retrieved this table from immuneACCESS and kept in-frame rearrangements only. Not all clones are present; in checked studies, unresolved V genes account for under half, and no reason is known for the remainder. In this sample the table shows 200,000 to 250,000 clones, around 90% of which occur a single time. The ten top clones hold approximately 1.5% of the sample. Material for sequencing was peripheral blood. The receptors were sampled from a man aged 18 to 35 with active or convalescent COVID-19.

The genes are TRBV6-2 or TRBV6-3 and TRBJ1-5; 8 nucleotides agree with TRBD1. The CDR3 spans 15 residues. V shed 3 bases, J shed 3 bases, and the junction held 4 bases outside the gene matches. CDR1 is MNHEY and CDR2 is SVGEGT in the germline V gene. The CDR3 spells CASSYGQGSNQPQHF. In DNA, the CDR3 is TGTGCCAGCAGTTATGGACAGGGCTCCAATCAGCCCCAGCATTTT.

J is TRBJ1-6 and V is TRBV3-1 (or the pseudogene TRBV3-2), with D hard to call. Trimming stripped 4 bases from V and 3 bases from J, with 7 bases between. This CDR3 is 14 amino acids long. Per germline, CDR1 LGHDT and CDR2 YNNKEL (reference sequence). CDR3 sequence: CASSPPVYNSPLHF. The DNA for the CDR3 is TGTGCCAGCAGCCCCCCAGTCTATAATTCACCCCTCCACTTT.

The chain links TRBV5-1 to TRBJ2-3; TRBD2 might be the D (5 bases). V shed 5 bases and J shed 5 bases, with 21 bases lying between them. Germline CDR1 and CDR2: SGHRS and YFSETQ. This CDR3 region has 16 residues. CDR3 protein: CASSLRGRGAIDTQYF. The CDR3 DNA sequence: TGCGCCAGCAGTTTACGAGGGAGAGGAGCGATAGATACGCAGTATTTT.

There are many counts of this clone. This chain joins TRBV30 and TRBJ1-6; D not certain. The CDR3 length is 14 residues. Germline V lookup: CDR1 GTSNPN, CDR2 SVGIG (reference sequence). V was pared by 0 bases and J by 6 bases, with 9 bases between. Here the CDR3 DNA reads TGTGCCTGGAGTGTTCAGGCGCGTAATTCACCCCTCCACTTT. It translates to CAWSVQARNSPLHF.

The chain uses TRBV30 and TRBJ2-3; TRBD2 agrees at 9 bases. This CDR3 spans 15 amino acids. The V and J ends lost 2 bases and 4 bases, in that order; junction bases with no gene match: 7. Germline lookup yields CDR1 GTSNPN and CDR2 SVGIG (reference sequence). The CDR3 is CAWSLAGNWADTQYF. Written as DNA, the CDR3 is TGTGCCTGGAGTCTAGCGGGAAACTGGGCAGATACGCAGTATTTT.

The chain carries TRBV12-5 and TRBJ1-2, with 7 nucleotides matching TRBD1. After removal of 5 bases from V and 5 bases from J, the junction contained 14 bases not matched to a gene. The CDR3 spans 16 residues. Looked up from germline, CDR1 is LGHNT and CDR2 is FRNRAP. CDR3 sequence reads: CASGPLRQGSPYGYTF. DNA for the CDR3: TGTGCTAGTGGTCCCCTCCGACAGGGATCCCCTTATGGCTACACCTTC.

This chain links TRBV29-1 with TRBJ2-3, with 8 nucleotides matching TRBD2. The CDR3 has 13 amino acids. Germline V gene lookup returns CDR1 SQVTM and CDR2 ANQGSEA. J was trimmed by 8 bases and V by 4 bases; bases with no gene match: 8. CDR3 nucleotide sequence: TGCAGCGTTGTTCGGGAGGGGGGATTTACGCAGTATTTT. Protein product: CSVVREGGFTQYF.

The V gene is TRBV2, the J gene TRBJ1-1, with D uncertain. Germline values: CDR1 SNHLY, CDR2 FYNNEI. This CDR3 has 13 amino acids. Trimming removed 7 bases from V and 13 bases from J, with 22 bases in between. The CDR3 reads CASTTGGQRRGFF. Here the CDR3 DNA reads TGTGCCAGCACCACGGGAGGGCAAAGACGTGGTTTCTTT.